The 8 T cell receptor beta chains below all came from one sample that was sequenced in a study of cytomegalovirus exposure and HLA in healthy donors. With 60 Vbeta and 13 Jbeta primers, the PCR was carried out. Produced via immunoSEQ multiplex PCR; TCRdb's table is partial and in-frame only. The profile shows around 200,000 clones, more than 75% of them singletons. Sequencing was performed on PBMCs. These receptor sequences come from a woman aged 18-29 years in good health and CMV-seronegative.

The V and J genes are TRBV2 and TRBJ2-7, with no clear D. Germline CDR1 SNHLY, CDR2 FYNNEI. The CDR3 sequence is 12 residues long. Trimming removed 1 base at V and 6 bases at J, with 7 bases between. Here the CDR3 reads CASSEVAGEQYF. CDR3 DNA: TGTGCCAGCAGTGAAGTGGCAGGCGAGCAGTACTTC.

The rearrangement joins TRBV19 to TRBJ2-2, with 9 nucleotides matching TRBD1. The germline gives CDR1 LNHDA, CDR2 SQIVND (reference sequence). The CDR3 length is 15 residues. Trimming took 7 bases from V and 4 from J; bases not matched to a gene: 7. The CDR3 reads CASTARTGATGELFF. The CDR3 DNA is TGTGCCAGTACGGCGAGGACAGGGGCCACCGGGGAGCTGTTTTTT.

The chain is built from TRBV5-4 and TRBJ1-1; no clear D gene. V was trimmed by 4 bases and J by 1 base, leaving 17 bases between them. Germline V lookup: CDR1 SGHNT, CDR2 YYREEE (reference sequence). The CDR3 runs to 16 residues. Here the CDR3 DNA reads TGTGCCAGCAGCCAAGATCTGGGCCGAAGGAACACTGAAGCTTTCTTT. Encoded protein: CASSQDLGRRNTEAFF. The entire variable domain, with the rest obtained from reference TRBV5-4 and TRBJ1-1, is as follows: ETGVTQSPTHLIKTRGQQVTLRCSSQSGHNTVSWYQQALGQGPQFIFQYYREEENGRGNFPPRFSGLQFPNYSSELNVNALELDDSALYLCASSQDLGRRNTEAFFGQGTRLTVV.

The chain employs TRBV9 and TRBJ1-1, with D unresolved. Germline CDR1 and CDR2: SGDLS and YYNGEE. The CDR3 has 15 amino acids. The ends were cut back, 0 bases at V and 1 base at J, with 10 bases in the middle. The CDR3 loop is CASSVGSYPNTEAFF. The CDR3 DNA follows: TGTGCCAGCAGCGTAGGGAGTTACCCGAACACTGAAGCTTTCTTT.

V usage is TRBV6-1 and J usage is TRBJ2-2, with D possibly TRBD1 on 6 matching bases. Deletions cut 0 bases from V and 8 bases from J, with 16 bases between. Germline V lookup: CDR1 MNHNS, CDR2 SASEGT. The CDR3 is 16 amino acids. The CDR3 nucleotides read TGTGCCAGCAGTGAAGCTTTGACAGGCTTACGGGGGGAGCTGTTTTTT. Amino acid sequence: CASSEALTGLRGELFF.

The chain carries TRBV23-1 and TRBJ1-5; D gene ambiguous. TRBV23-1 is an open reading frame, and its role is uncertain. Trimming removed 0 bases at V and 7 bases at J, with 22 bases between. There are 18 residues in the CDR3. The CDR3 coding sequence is TGCGCCAGCAGTCAATCTCGTCCATCATGCACAAATTCCCAGCCCCAGCATTTT. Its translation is CASSQSRPSCTNSQPQHF.

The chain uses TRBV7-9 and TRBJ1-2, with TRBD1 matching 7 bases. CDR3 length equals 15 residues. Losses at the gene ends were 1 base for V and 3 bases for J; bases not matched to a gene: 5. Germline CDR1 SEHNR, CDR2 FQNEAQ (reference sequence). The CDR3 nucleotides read TGTGCCAGCAGCTTAGGGGGACAGCTCTACTATGGCTACACCTTC. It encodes CASSLGGQLYYGYTF.

The CDR3 DNA is TGTGCCAGTAGTATAGTGTTCGGAGAATATGGCTACACCTTC. This gives the protein CASSIVFGEYGYTF. The rearrangement links TRBV19 to TRBJ1-2; D gene unclear. Germline CDR1 and CDR2: LNHDA and SQIVND (reference sequence). This CDR3 spans 14 amino acids. Deletions cut 1 base from V and 5 bases from J, with 11 bases between.